This entry features one T cell receptor (beta chain) sequence. The antigen is unknown. Sequencing used immunoSEQ multiplex PCR; TCRdb keeps in-frame clones, though not all of them. This sample yields tens of thousands of clones, of which roughly 71% are seen a single time; approximately 24% belongs to the top ten. The data were taken from a study of PD-1 blockade in classical Hodgkin lymphoma. Findings and limits, study-wide: Patients starting nivolumab under 1 year after ASCT were excluded. The study reported lower baseline TCR diversity in newly diagnosed patients than in healthy donors. At C4D1, TCR diversity had climbed significantly for CD4+ cells, though not for CD8+ cells.

The CDR3 covers 15 residues. The ends were cut back, 8 bases at V and 1 base at J, with 20 bases in the middle. Germline V lookup: CDR1 SQVTM, CDR2 ANQGSEA. Following autologous stem cell transplantation, relapse occurred in every patient, and exposure to brentuximab vedotin varied. Sequences were derived from peripheral blood mononuclear cells (PBMCs), sampled before the second cycle of nivolumab. This sequence originates from a human donor with classical Hodgkin lymphoma. The J gene is TRBJ1-1, the V gene TRBV29-1; perhaps TRBD1 as D (5 bases). The CDR3 coding sequence is TGCAGCTTGTCCGGGACGACCCAGGGGAACACTGAAGCTTTCTTT. As protein: CSLSGTTQGNTEAFF.